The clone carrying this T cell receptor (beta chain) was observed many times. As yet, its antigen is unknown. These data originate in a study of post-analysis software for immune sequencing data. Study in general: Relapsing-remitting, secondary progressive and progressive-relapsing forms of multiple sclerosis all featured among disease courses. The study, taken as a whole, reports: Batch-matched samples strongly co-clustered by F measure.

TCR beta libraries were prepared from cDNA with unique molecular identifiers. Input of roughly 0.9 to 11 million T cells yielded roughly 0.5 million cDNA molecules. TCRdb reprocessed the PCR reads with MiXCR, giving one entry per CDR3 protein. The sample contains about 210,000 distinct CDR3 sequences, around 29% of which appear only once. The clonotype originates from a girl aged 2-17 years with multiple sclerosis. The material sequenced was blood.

CDR3 DNA: TGTGCCAGCAGTTACTCCCAGGGCTATGGCTACACCTTC. Protein: CASSYSQGYGYTF. The rearrangement joins TRBV6-5 to TRBJ1-2, with D perhaps matching TRBD1 (5 bases). V gave up 0 bases and J gave up 4 bases, with 6 bases separating them. The CDR3 has 13 residues. The V gene's germline CDR1 is MNHEY and CDR2 SVGAGI.